This T cell receptor beta chain stems from a study of cytomegalovirus exposure and HLA in healthy donors. V lost 2 bases to trimming and J lost 10 bases, with 14 bases between them. CDR1 is MDHEN and CDR2 is SYDVKM in the germline V gene. The CDR3 totals 13 residues. PCR amplification relied on 60 Vbeta primers (plus 13 Jbeta primers). As originally analysed: A later analysis counted around 80 million unique TCR beta chains, some 10 million shared. Using immunoSEQ multiplex PCR, the repertoire was profiled, and TCRdb retains in-frame clones only, with some absent. The V and J calls and clone size come from that table; D and trimming were worked out from the DNA. The data show 100,000 to 150,000 clones, with roughly 72% seen just once and around a tenth held by the top ten.

The gene calls are TRBV28 and TRBJ1-1; weak D call: TRBD1 (5 bases). Material: PBMCs. The clonotype was recovered from a woman aged 45-59 years in good health and CMV-seropositive. The CDR3 DNA follows: TGTGCCAGCAGTTTAGCTTCAGGGCCCGGAGCTTTCTTT. It encodes CASSLASGPGAFF.